The 10 T cell receptor beta chains presented below share a single source sample, sequenced in a study of T cell changes during pregnancy in multiple sclerosis. Here immunoSEQ multiplex PCR was the method, and the copy in TCRdb shows in-frame clones only, minus some. This repertoire shows around 50,000 clones, around nine tenths found once; its top ten account for less than 0.6%. The source was CD4+ T cells from peripheral blood mononuclear cells, collected in the third trimester of pregnancy. These receptors all come from a female donor with multiple sclerosis, enrolled in a pregnancy study.

The chain joins TRBV5-4 to TRBJ1-2, with D uncertain. V lost 5 bases and J lost 0, with 14 bases in between. This CDR3 contains 15 residues. Germline CDR1 reads SGHNT; CDR2 reads YYREEE (reference sequence). CDR3 residues: CASSTAWAPNYGYTF. DNA of the CDR3: TGTGCCAGCAGTACAGCATGGGCTCCTAACTATGGCTACACCTTC. Full variable domain (remainder filled in from reference TRBV5-4 and TRBJ1-2): ETGVTQSPTHLIKTRGQQVTLRCSSQSGHNTVSWYQQALGQGPQFIFQYYREEENGRGNFPPRFSGLQFPNYSSELNVNALELDDSALYLCASSTAWAPNYGYTFGSGTRLTVV.

V usage is TRBV29-1 and J usage is TRBJ1-2, with D unclear. The germline V gene encodes CDR1 SQVTM and CDR2 ANQGSEA. V was trimmed by 4 bases and J by 5 bases, leaving 17 bases between them. This CDR3 has 14 amino acids. The CDR3 reads CSVVENLPSYGYTF. CDR3 nucleotides: TGCAGCGTTGTCGAGAACCTTCCCTCTTATGGCTACACCTTC.

The J gene is TRBJ2-7, the V gene TRBV7-6; D possibly corresponds to TRBD2 (6 bases). V shed 1 base and J shed 6 bases, with 13 bases lying between them. Germline-derived CDR1 and CDR2 are SGHVS and FNYEAQ. The CDR3 consists of 14 residues. In DNA form, the CDR3 reads TGTGCCAGCAGCTTAGGTAGACTAGACCCCGAGCAGTACTTC. This gives the protein CASSLGRLDPEQYF.

This chain connects TRBV4-1 to TRBJ1-2; TRBD1 matches at 7 bases. V trimming: 3 bases; J trimming: 8 bases; junction bases outside the gene matches: 12. This CDR3 spans 15 amino acids. Germline V CDR1 and CDR2: MGHRA, YSYEKL. The CDR3 DNA follows: TGCGCCAGCAGCCAGGTGGGACAGTCGAAAGGAGGCTACACCTTC. The encoded protein is CASSQVGQSKGGYTF.

The gene calls are TRBV11-3 and TRBJ2-5, with unresolved D. CDR3 size: 13 residues. Germline V lookup: CDR1 SGHNT, CDR2 YENEEA. Trimming stripped 1 base from V and 2 bases from J, with 5 bases between. CDR3 loop: CASSLARQETQYF. Here the CDR3 DNA reads TGTGCCAGCAGCTTAGCCAGGCAAGAGACCCAGTACTTC.

DNA of the CDR3: TGTGCCAGCACCGTCAGTGGGGCCTGGGACACTGAAGCTTTCTTT. It translates to CASTVSGAWDTEAFF. The gene calls are TRBV7-9 and TRBJ1-1, with a possible D match to TRBD1 (5 bases). Trimming took off 7 bases at V and 3 bases at J, with 18 bases between the two ends. Germline V gene sequence: CDR1 SEHNR, CDR2 FQNEAQ (reference sequence). This CDR3 region has 15 residues.

This clone was recorded once. The V call is TRBV5-1, the J call TRBJ1-3; D not resolved. Trimming stripped 5 bases from V and 4 bases from J, with 13 bases between. CDR3 size: 14 residues. The germline CDR1 and CDR2 sequences are SGHRS and YFSETQ. CDR3 protein: CASSPGMAGNTIYF. CDR3 nucleotides: TGCGCCAGCAGTCCGGGGATGGCGGGAAACACCATATATTTT.

The chain is built from TRBV5-1 and TRBJ1-2, with TRBD1 as a possible D gene (5 bases). The CDR3 length is 15 residues. Germline assignment: CDR1 SGHRS and CDR2 YFSETQ. V was trimmed by 0 bases and J by 7 bases, leaving 16 bases between them. The DNA of the CDR3 is TGCGCCAGCAGCTTGGAGTCGGCCAGGGCCGGTGGCTACACCTTC. Protein sequence: CASSLESARAGGYTF.

The chain has TRBV30 and TRBJ1-1; maybe TRBD1 (6 bases). The CDR3 contains 15 residues. Trimming cost V 1 base and J 1 base, with 13 bases left between them. CDR1 and CDR2 from the germline V gene are GTSNPN and SVGIG (reference sequence). The CDR3, as DNA: TGTGCCTGGAGTGCTCGTCAGGGGTCGAACACTGAAGCTTTCTTT. Translated: CAWSARQGSNTEAFF.

This chain links TRBV27 with TRBJ2-2, with a possible D match to TRBD2 (6 bases). This CDR3 contains 16 residues. V lost 3 bases, J lost 6 bases, and 17 bases lay in between. Germline loops: CDR1 MNHEY, CDR2 SMNVEV (reference sequence). The CDR3 loop reads CASSLSGGAGAGELFF. DNA for the CDR3: TGTGCCAGCAGTTTGTCCGGAGGGGCAGGTGCCGGGGAGCTGTTTTTT.